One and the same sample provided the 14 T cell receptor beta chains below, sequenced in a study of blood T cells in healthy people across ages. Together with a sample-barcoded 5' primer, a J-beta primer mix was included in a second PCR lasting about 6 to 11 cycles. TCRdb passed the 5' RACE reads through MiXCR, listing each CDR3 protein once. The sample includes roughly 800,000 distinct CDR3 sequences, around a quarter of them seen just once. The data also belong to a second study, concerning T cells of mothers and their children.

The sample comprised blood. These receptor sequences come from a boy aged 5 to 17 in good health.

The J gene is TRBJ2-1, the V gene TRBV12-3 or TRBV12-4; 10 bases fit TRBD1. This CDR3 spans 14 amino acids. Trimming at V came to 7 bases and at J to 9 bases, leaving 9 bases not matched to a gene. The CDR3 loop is CASKAGTGVFEQFF. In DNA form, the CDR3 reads TGTGCCAGCAAGGCCGGGACAGGGGTTTTTGAGCAGTTCTTC.

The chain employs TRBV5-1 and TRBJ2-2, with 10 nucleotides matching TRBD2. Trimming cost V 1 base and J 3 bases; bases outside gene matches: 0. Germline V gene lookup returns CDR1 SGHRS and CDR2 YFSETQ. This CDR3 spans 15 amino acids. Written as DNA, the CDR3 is TGCGCCAGCAGCTTGACTAGCGGGGACACCGGGGAGCTGTTTTTT. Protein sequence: CASSLTSGDTGELFF.

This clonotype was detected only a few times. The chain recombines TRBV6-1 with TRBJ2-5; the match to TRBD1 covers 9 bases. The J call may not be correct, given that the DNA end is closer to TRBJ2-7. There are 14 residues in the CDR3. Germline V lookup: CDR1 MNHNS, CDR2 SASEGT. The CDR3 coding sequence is TGTGCCAGCTGGGAGACAGGGGGGGTCTACGAGCAGTACTTC. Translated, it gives CASWETGGVYEQYF.

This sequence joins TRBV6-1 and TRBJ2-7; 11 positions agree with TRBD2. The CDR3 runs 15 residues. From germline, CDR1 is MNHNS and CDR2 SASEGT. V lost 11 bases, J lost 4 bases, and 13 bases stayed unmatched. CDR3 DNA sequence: TGTGCCGGCGGAGACCAGCCTAGCGGGGGGTACGAGCAGTACTTC. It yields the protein CAGGDQPSGGYEQYF.

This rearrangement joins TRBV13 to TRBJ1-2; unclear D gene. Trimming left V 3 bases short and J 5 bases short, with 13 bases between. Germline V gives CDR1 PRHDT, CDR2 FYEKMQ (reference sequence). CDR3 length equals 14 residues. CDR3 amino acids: CASSFGGVTYGYTF. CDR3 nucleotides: TGTGCCAGCAGCTTTGGTGGGGTAACATATGGCTACACCTTC.

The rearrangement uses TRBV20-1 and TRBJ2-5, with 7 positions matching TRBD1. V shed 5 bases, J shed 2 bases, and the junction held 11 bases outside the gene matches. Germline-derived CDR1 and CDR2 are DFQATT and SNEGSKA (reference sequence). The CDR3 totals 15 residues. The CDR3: CSAGHRGLTQETQYF. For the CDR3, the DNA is TGCAGTGCTGGGCACAGGGGCCTCACACAAGAGACCCAGTACTTC.

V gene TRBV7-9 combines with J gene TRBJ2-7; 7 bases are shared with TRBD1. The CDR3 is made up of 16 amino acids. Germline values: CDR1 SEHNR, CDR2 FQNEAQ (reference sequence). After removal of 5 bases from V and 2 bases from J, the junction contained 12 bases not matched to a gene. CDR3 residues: CASSLHRGSLPYEQYF. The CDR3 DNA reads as TGTGCCAGCAGCCTCCACAGGGGCTCGCTCCCCTACGAGCAGTACTTC. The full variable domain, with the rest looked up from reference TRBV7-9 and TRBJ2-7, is DTGVSQNPRHKITKRGQNVTFRCDPISEHNRLYWYRQTLGQGPEFLTYFQNEAQLEKSRLLSDRFSAERPKGSFSTLEIQRTEQGDSAMYLCASSLHRGSLPYEQYFGPGTRLTVT.

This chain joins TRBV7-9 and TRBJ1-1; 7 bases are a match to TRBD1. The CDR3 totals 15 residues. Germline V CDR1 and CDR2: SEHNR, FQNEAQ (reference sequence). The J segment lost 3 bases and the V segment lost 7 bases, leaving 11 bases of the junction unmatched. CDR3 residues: CASTDLGTEHTEAFF. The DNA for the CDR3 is TGTGCCAGCACTGATCTCGGGACAGAGCACACTGAAGCTTTCTTT. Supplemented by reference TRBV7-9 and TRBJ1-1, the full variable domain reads DTGVSQNPRHKITKRGQNVTFRCDPISEHNRLYWYRQTLGQGPEFLTYFQNEAQLEKSRLLSDRFSAERPKGSFSTLEIQRTEQGDSAMYLCASTDLGTEHTEAFFGQGTRLTVV.

CDR3 coding DNA: TGCGCCAGCCATTTTGGGGGGAGTGCAGATACGCAGTATTTT. It translates to CASHFGGSADTQYF. This chain connects TRBV5-1 to TRBJ2-3; D may be TRBD2 (6 bases). The V end lost 7 bases, the J end lost 4 bases, and 16 bases lay between the germline ends. The germline V gene encodes CDR1 SGHRS and CDR2 YFSETQ. CDR3 length equals 14 residues.

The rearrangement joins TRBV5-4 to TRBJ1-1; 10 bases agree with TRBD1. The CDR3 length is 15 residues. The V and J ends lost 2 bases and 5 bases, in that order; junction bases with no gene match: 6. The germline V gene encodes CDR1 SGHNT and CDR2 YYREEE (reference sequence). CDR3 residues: CASSFGQGDWTEAFF. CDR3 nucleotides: TGTGCCAGCAGCTTTGGACAGGGGGACTGGACTGAAGCTTTCTTT.

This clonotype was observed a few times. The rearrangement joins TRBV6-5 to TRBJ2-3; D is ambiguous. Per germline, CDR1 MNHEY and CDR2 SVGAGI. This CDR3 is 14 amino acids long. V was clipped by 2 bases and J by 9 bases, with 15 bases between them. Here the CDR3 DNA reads TGTGCCAGCAGTTACCACGGGCTAGAGGCCACGCAGTATTTT. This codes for CASSYHGLEATQYF.

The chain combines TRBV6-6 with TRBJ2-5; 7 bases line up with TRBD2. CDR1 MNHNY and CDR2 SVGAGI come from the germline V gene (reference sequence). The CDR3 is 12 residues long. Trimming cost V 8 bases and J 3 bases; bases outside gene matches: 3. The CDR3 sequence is CASGGGKETQYF. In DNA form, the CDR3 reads TGTGCCAGCGGCGGGGGTAAAGAGACCCAGTACTTC.

The CDR3 DNA sequence: TGTGCCAGCAGGTCCGGGACAGGGGATGGGGAGCTGTTTTTT. Translating it yields CASRSGTGDGELFF. The J gene is TRBJ2-2, the V gene TRBV12-3 or TRBV12-4, with 10 bases identical to TRBD1. The length of the CDR3 is 14 residues. V shed 6 bases and J 8 bases; nucleotides not matched to a gene: 6.

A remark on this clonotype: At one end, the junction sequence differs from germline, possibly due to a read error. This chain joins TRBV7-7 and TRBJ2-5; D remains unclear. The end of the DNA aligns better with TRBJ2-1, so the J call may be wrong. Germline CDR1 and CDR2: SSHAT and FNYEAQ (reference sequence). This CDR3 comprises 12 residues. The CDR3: CASSLIVGEQFF. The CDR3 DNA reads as TGTGCTAGCAGCTTAATCGTGGGAGAGCAGTTCTTC.